This T cell receptor (beta chain) was captured by sequencing in a study of T cells in Graves' hyperthyroidism and ophthalmopathy. Points from the study as a whole: Most expanded thyroid clonotypes above 0.001 recurred in blood.

The CDR3 totals 16 residues. Per the germline V gene, CDR1 is SGHDT and CDR2 is YYEEEE. V lost 1 base to trimming and J lost 4 bases, with 12 bases between them. The investigators amplified TCR beta CDR3 regions from RNA transcripts. Researchers ran a first-round RT-PCR on the TCR CDR3 using the HTBI primer set. Via MiXCR, TCRdb re-called the multiplex PCR reads, giving one row per CDR3 protein. This table holds hundreds of thousands of distinct CDR3 sequences, 13% to 15% found once. The sample holds one count of this clonotype. Its antigen is still unknown. The clonotype was recovered from a woman aged 18-29 years with Graves' hyperthyroidism. This chain joins TRBV5-6 and TRBJ2-6, with no clear D. Sequencing input: blood. The DNA for the CDR3 is TGTGCCAGCAGCTTGCTGGGTTCTGGAGGGGCCAACGTCCTGACTTTC. Amino acid sequence: CASSLLGSGGANVLTF. Full variable domain (rest looked up from reference TRBV5-6 and TRBJ2-6): DAGVTQSPTHLIKTRGQQVTLRCSPKSGHDTVSWYQQALGQGPQFIFQYYEEEERQRGNFPDRFSGHQFPNYSSELNVNALLLGDSALYLCASSLLGSGGANVLTFGAGSRLTVL.